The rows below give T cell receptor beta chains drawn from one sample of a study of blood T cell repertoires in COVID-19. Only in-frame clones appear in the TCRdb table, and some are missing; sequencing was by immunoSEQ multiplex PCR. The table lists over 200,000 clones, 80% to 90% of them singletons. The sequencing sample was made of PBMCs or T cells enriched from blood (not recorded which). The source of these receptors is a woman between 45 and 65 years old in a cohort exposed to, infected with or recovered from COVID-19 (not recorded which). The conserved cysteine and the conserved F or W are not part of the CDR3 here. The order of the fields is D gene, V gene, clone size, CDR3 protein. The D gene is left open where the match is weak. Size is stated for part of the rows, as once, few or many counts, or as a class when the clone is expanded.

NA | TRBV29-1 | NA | SVLGFLGPGNYGYT
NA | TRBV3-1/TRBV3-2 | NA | ASSQGTAGLGNTIY
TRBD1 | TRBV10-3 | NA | AISADRGAFYEQY
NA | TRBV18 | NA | ASSPPGSPRSTEAF
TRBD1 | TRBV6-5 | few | ASRWGQGGLAF
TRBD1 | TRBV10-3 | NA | ATKDRLDQPQH
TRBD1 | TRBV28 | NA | ASSAPGQYTEAF
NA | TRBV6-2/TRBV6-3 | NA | ASSQDRDWTETYTEAF
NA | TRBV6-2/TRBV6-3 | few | ASSSGQLLNSPLH
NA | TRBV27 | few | ASGAEYNSPLH
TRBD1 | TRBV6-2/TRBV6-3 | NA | ASSYGQGNSPLH
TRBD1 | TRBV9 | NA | ASSEGQYSGNTIY
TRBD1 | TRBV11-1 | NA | ASSKRQGRNSPLH
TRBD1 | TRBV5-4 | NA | ASSIGQGSYGYT
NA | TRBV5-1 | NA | ASSTYLVSVNNEQF
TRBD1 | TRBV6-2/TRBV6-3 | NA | ASSTGAFGNQPQH
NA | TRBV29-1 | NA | SGITGIRETQY
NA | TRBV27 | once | ASSLGRGSPLH